A selection of T cell receptor beta chains follows, all from one sample in a study of T-cell reconstitution after alpha-beta-depleted transplantation in children. One entry per CDR3 protein results from TCRdb running MiXCR on the PCR reads. The sample includes hundreds of thousands of distinct CDR3 sequences, 13% seen only once; the top ten take around 2.2%. The sample here was PBMCs, mostly from graft donor cells, taken 360 days after TCRalphabeta/CD19-depleted stem cell transplant. These receptors were taken from a male patient between 10 and 17 years old who had a stem cell transplant for acute myeloid leukemia, so the T cells may come from the graft donor. Each CDR3 is given with its conserved first and last residue. The order of the fields is J gene, clone size, D gene, V gene, CDR3 DNA, CDR3 protein. D genes are given only for firm matches. Clone size is stated in some rows and not others, as once, few, many or a class when expanded.

j_call: TRBJ2-5; clone_size: .; d_call: .; v_call: TRBV11-2; cdr3_nt: TGTGCCAGCAGCTTCGTCCAGCTACTACTCTCTAGGCGGGAGACCCAGTACTTC; cdr3_aa: CASSFVQLLLSRRETQYF
j_call: TRBJ2-1; clone_size: .; d_call: .; v_call: TRBV27; cdr3_nt: TGTGCCAGCAGTTTAGGAGTCAGGCTAGTCTACAATGAGCAGTTCTTC; cdr3_aa: CASSLGVRLVYNEQFF
j_call: TRBJ2-2; clone_size: many; d_call: .; v_call: TRBV4-3; cdr3_nt: TGCGCCAGCAGCCAAGGAAGGGTTCCTACCCCCACCGGGGAGCTGTTTTTT; cdr3_aa: CASSQGRVPTPTGELFF
j_call: TRBJ2-5; clone_size: few; d_call: .; v_call: TRBV28; cdr3_nt: TGTGCCAGCAGCCCGCCTGGACATTACCAAGAGACCCAGTACTTC; cdr3_aa: CASSPPGHYQETQYF
j_call: TRBJ2-2; clone_size: .; d_call: .; v_call: TRBV5-1; cdr3_nt: TGCGCCAGCAAGTTGGGACCCGAAAACACCGGGGAGCTGTTTTTT; cdr3_aa: CASKLGPENTGELFF
j_call: TRBJ2-1; clone_size: .; d_call: TRBD2; v_call: TRBV7-3; cdr3_nt: TGTGCCAGCAGCTCCCGGACTAGCGGGGTAGTCTACAATGAGCAGTTCTTC; cdr3_aa: CASSSRTSGVVYNEQFF
j_call: TRBJ1-5; clone_size: .; d_call: .; v_call: TRBV15; cdr3_nt: TGTGCCACCAGCAGCTTAACAACCCACAGTAATCAGCCCCAGCATTTT; cdr3_aa: CATSSLTTHSNQPQHF
j_call: TRBJ2-7; clone_size: few; d_call: .; v_call: TRBV4-3; cdr3_nt: TGCGCCAGCAGCCAAGATGCCGGGGCCTACGAGCAGTACTTC; cdr3_aa: CASSQDAGAYEQYF
j_call: TRBJ1-2; clone_size: few; d_call: TRBD1; v_call: TRBV12-3/TRBV12-4; cdr3_nt: TGTGCCAGCAGTTTCACAGGGGGAGTATACTATGGCTACACCTTC; cdr3_aa: CASSFTGGVYYGYTF
j_call: TRBJ2-2; clone_size: .; d_call: TRBD1; v_call: TRBV10-3; cdr3_nt: TGTGCCACCGGGACAGGGAACACCGGGGAGCTGTTTTTT; cdr3_aa: CATGTGNTGELFF
j_call: TRBJ2-5; clone_size: many; d_call: .; v_call: TRBV5-1; cdr3_nt: TGCGCCAGCAGCTTGGATCCGGTGGCAGAGACCCAGTACTTC; cdr3_aa: CASSLDPVAETQYF
j_call: TRBJ2-3; clone_size: few; d_call: .; v_call: TRBV15; cdr3_nt: TGTGCCACCAGCAGAGGTGGGTCAGATACGCAGTATTTT; cdr3_aa: CATSRGGSDTQYF
j_call: TRBJ2-6; clone_size: many; d_call: TRBD1; v_call: TRBV29-1; cdr3_nt: TGCAGCATATGGACAGGGGTGAGCTCTGGGGCCAACGTCCTGACTTTC; cdr3_aa: CSIWTGVSSGANVLTF
j_call: TRBJ1-5; clone_size: few; d_call: .; v_call: TRBV9; cdr3_nt: TGTGCCAGCAGCGTCGATGACCGTAGCAATCAGCCCCAGCATTTT; cdr3_aa: CASSVDDRSNQPQHF
j_call: TRBJ2-1; clone_size: .; d_call: TRBD2; v_call: TRBV4-3; cdr3_nt: TGCGCCAGCAGCCAAGATCGGGGGGTCCCTCCTACAATGCAGTTCTTC; cdr3_aa: CASSQDRGVPPTMQFF
j_call: TRBJ2-1; clone_size: many; d_call: .; v_call: TRBV12-3/TRBV12-4; cdr3_nt: TGTGCCAGCATTACGGGACCCCCCGGGGCGCGATCTCACAATGAGCAGTTCTTC; cdr3_aa: CASITGPPGARSHNEQFF
j_call: TRBJ1-1; clone_size: many; d_call: TRBD1; v_call: TRBV10-3; cdr3_nt: TGTGCCATCAGTGGACTACAGGGGGCTGGAACTGAAGCTTTCTTT; cdr3_aa: CAISGLQGAGTEAFF
j_call: TRBJ2-7; clone_size: .; d_call: .; v_call: TRBV28; cdr3_nt: TGTGCCAGCAGTCGTTTGGCGGGAACCACCTACGAGCAGTACTTC; cdr3_aa: CASSRLAGTTYEQYF
j_call: TRBJ2-3; clone_size: few; d_call: .; v_call: TRBV20-1; cdr3_nt: TGCAGTGTTACAGGGTCGGGGACAGATACGCAGTATTTT; cdr3_aa: CSVTGSGTDTQYF
j_call: TRBJ2-7; clone_size: many; d_call: .; v_call: TRBV28; cdr3_nt: TGTGCCAGCAGTTCTACAGGGCTCTACGAGCAGTACTTC; cdr3_aa: CASSSTGLYEQYF
j_call: TRBJ2-1; clone_size: .; d_call: TRBD2; v_call: TRBV12-3/TRBV12-4; cdr3_nt: TGTGCCAGCAGTTTAACGGGGGGGATTAGCGGAGGTAATGAGCAGTTCTTC; cdr3_aa: CASSLTGGISGGNEQFF